This record covers a single T cell receptor (beta chain). What it binds is unknown. The V gene's germline CDR1 is MNHEY and CDR2 SVGAGI. V lost 6 bases to trimming and J lost 5 bases, with 8 bases between them. This CDR3 region has 12 residues. This specimen comes from a study of cytomegalovirus exposure and HLA in healthy donors. PCR amplification relied on 60 Vbeta primers (plus 13 Jbeta primers). Some clones are missing from TCRdb's copy, which holds only in-frame ones; the method was immunoSEQ multiplex PCR. The sample holds under 250,000 clones, over 65% seen once. Findings and limits, study-wide: Being indistinguishable, some V segments were excluded, TRBV6-2 and TRBV6-3 among them. A later analysis showed that HLA-associated TCR beta chains had undergone more clonal expansion than equally common others. Donors were assumed by presence/absence analyses to have roughly uniform sequencing depth.

The source is a man younger than 30 in good health and CMV-seronegative. The gene calls are TRBV6-5 and TRBJ2-1; tentatively, D is TRBD1 (6 bases). Sequenced: PBMCs. The CDR3 loop is CASSRGNNEQFF. CDR3 DNA sequence: TGTGCCAGCAGCAGGGGAAACAATGAGCAGTTCTTC.